The 26 T cell receptor beta chains listed next were all sequenced from one sample in a study of T cells in Graves' hyperthyroidism and ophthalmopathy. Using RNA transcripts as the source, TCR beta CDR3 regions were amplified. During a first-round RT-PCR of the TCR CDR3, the HTBI primer set was used. TCRdb redid the calling of the multiplex PCR reads with MiXCR, one entry per CDR3 protein. The sample lists about 570,000 distinct CDR3 sequences, about half occurring once. The sequencing input was peripheral blood or thyroid tissue (not recorded which). All receptors come from an adult woman with Graves' disease, either hyperthyroidism or ophthalmopathy (not recorded which).

This sequence joins TRBV9 and TRBJ2-7, with 7 nucleotides matching TRBD1. Germline V gives CDR1 SGDLS, CDR2 YYNGEE. Losses at the gene ends were 4 bases for V and 5 bases for J; bases not matched to a gene: 12. This CDR3 has 15 residues. The CDR3 loop reads CASSRNDRASHEQYF. CDR3 bases: TGTGCCAGCAGCCGCAACGACAGGGCGAGCCACGAGCAGTACTTC.

Ten or more counts support this clonotype. The chain joins TRBV5-1 to TRBJ1-3, with 12 bases that match TRBD1. Germline values: CDR1 SGHRS, CDR2 YFSETQ. The CDR3 spans 21 residues. V was clipped by 1 base and J by 2 bases; unmatched bases: 16. CDR3 nucleotide sequence: TGCGCCAGCAGCTTGTGGCCCGGGGGGACAGGGGGCCTAATAGCTGGAAACACCATATATTTT. It specifies CASSLWPGGTGGLIAGNTIYF. Combining the CDR3 with reference TRBV5-1 and TRBJ1-3 gives the whole variable domain KAGVTQTPRYLIKTRGQQVTLSCSPISGHRSVSWYQQTPGQGLQFLFEYFSETQRNKGNFPGRFSGRQFSNSRSEMNVSTLELGDSALYLCASSLWPGGTGGLIAGNTIYFGEGSWLTVV.

At least ten counts were recorded for this clonotype. The chain couples TRBV3-1 to TRBJ1-1; TRBD1 matches 9 bases. V lost 2 bases, J lost 2 bases, and 6 bases stayed unmatched. Germline V gene data show CDR1 as LGHDT and CDR2 as YNNKEL (reference sequence). This CDR3 is 16 amino acids long. Written as DNA, the CDR3 is TGTGCCAGCAGCCAACGGAACAGGGGGCTCAACACTGAAGCTTTCTTT. This codes for CASSQRNRGLNTEAFF.

The chain recombines TRBV7-2 with TRBJ1-2; no definite D call. This CDR3 has 14 amino acids. V was pared by 1 base and J by 3 bases, with 9 bases between. Germline lookup yields CDR1 SGHTA and CDR2 FQGNSA. The CDR3 region has the DNA TGTGCCAGCAGCTTAGACCCAGACTACTATGGCTACACCTTC. This encodes CASSLDPDYYGYTF.

This clonotype was seen a single time. The rearrangement links TRBV28 to TRBJ2-7; TRBD2 matches at 9 bases. The CDR3 contains 15 residues. The V segment lost 6 bases and the J segment 2 bases; nucleotides outside the gene matches: 8. Germline assignment: CDR1 MDHEN and CDR2 SYDVKM. CDR3 amino acids: CASSSPGGRAYEQYF. CDR3 nucleotides: TGTGCCAGCAGCTCTCCTGGCGGGAGGGCCTACGAGCAGTACTTC.

The rearrangement uses TRBV20-1 and TRBJ1-1, with 11 bases identical to TRBD1. The germline CDR1 and CDR2 sequences are DFQATT and SNEGSKA (reference sequence). V shed 6 bases and J 0 bases; nucleotides not matched to a gene: 3. This CDR3 is 14 amino acids long. The CDR3 reads CSAWDRGMNTEAFF. CDR3 nucleotides: TGCAGTGCGTGGGACAGGGGGATGAACACTGAAGCTTTCTTT.

This clonotype was detected only a few times. The chain uses TRBV20-1 and TRBJ1-2; D may be TRBD1 (6 bases). The length of the CDR3 is 13 residues. V was pared by 5 bases and J by 1 base, with 11 bases between. The germline V gene encodes CDR1 DFQATT and CDR2 SNEGSKA (reference sequence). Here the CDR3 DNA reads TGCAGTGCTCTCGGACAGAATAACTATGGCTACACCTTC. Residues: CSALGQNNYGYTF.

The chain recombines TRBV2 with TRBJ1-5; 8 bases are shared with TRBD1. Germline V CDR1 and CDR2: SNHLY, FYNNEI. This CDR3 comprises 16 residues. V was pared by 3 bases and J by 1 base, with 5 bases of the junction left unmatched. CDR3 DNA sequence: TGTGCCAGCAGTGACACAGGGGGTATCAGCAATCAGCCCCAGCATTTT. Encoded protein: CASSDTGGISNQPQHF.

This clonotype was counted at least ten times. This chain links TRBV7-9 with TRBJ2-5, with D unresolved. Trimming cost V 4 bases and J 5 bases, with 14 bases left between them. The germline V gene has CDR1 SEHNR and CDR2 FQNEAQ (reference sequence). The CDR3 runs 14 residues. CDR3 DNA sequence: TGTGCCAGCAGCTCTCCCGAAGTTGCGGAGACCCAGTACTTC. It encodes CASSSPEVAETQYF. The full variable domain, in which reference TRBV7-9 and TRBJ2-5 provide the parts outside the CDR3, is DTGVSQNPRHKITKRGQNVTFRCDPISEHNRLYWYRQTLGQGPEFLTYFQNEAQLEKSRLLSDRFSAERPKGSFSTLEIQRTEQGDSAMYLCASSSPEVAETQYFGPGTRLLVL.

V usage is TRBV7-6 and J usage is TRBJ1-5, with 11 bases identical to TRBD1. Germline CDR1 reads SGHVS; CDR2 reads FNYEAQ. The V segment lost 5 bases and the J segment 6 bases; nucleotides outside the gene matches: 9. CDR3 length: 16 residues. Here the CDR3 DNA reads TGTGCCAGCAGCGCCGGACAGGGGGCGTATAGTCAGCCCCAGCATTTT. Amino acid sequence: CASSAGQGAYSQPQHF. Based on the CDR3 plus reference TRBV7-6 and TRBJ1-5, the full variable domain is GAGVSQSPRYKVTKRGQDVALRCDPISGHVSLYWYRQALGQGPEFLTYFNYEAQQDKSGLPNDRFSAERPEGSISTLTIQRTEQRDSAMYRCASSAGQGAYSQPQHFGDGTRLSIL.

A word on this clonotype: The germline gene is not matched at one end of the junction; a read error may be the cause. The chain combines TRBV12-3 or TRBV12-4 with TRBJ2-7; possible D gene TRBD1, 7 bases. The CDR3 consists of 12 residues. DNA of the CDR3: TGTGCCAGCAGCCGCGGAGGGGGCGAGCAGTATTTC. This sequence encodes CASSRGGGEQYF.

The sample holds many counts of this clonotype. The chain couples TRBV4-2 to TRBJ2-7; 10 bases map to TRBD1. The germline gives CDR1 LGHNA, CDR2 YNFKEQ. The CDR3 sequence is 14 residues long. V was pared by 5 bases and J by 3 bases, with 4 bases of the junction left unmatched. The CDR3 DNA reads as TGTGCCAGCAGCTACGGGACAGGGGACTACGAGCAGTACTTC. It codes for CASSYGTGDYEQYF.

This clonotype showed up many times. The chain recombines TRBV7-9 with TRBJ1-1, with 7 nucleotides matching TRBD1. V was clipped by 6 bases and J by 7 bases; unmatched bases: 11. The germline gives CDR1 SEHNR, CDR2 FQNEAQ (reference sequence). The CDR3 loop spans 14 amino acids. The DNA for the CDR3 is TGTGCCAGCAGGGGCCAAGGGACAGTTAATGAAGCTTTCTTT. Protein: CASRGQGTVNEAFF.

Notes on this clonotype: A junction boundary mismatches the germline segment, possibly from a read error. The chain joins TRBV7-2 to TRBJ1-2, with D perhaps TRBD1 (5 bases). The CDR3 consists of 13 residues. Germline assignment: CDR1 SGHTA and CDR2 FQGNSA. This CDR3 reads CASSQDQGGRYTF. CDR3 nucleotide sequence: TGCGCCAGCAGCCAAGACCAGGGTGGACGCTACACCTTC.

The V call is TRBV10-3, the J call TRBJ2-5, with D hard to call. V was pared by 10 bases and J by 4 bases, with 16 bases between. This CDR3 is 13 amino acids long. Germline CDR1 is ENHRY and CDR2 is SYGVKD. The CDR3 DNA reads as TGTGCCAGTAGTACCCGTCGCGGAGAGACCCAGTACTTC. This translates into CASSTRRGETQYF.

This clonotype was seen ten or more times. CDR3 residues: CASSLLGSGANVLTF. CDR3 DNA sequence: TGTGCCAGCAGCTTATTGGGCTCTGGGGCCAACGTCCTGACTTTC. The V call is TRBV7-2, the J call TRBJ2-6, with D unclear. CDR3 length equals 15 residues. The V gene lost 2 bases and the J gene lost 0 bases, with 5 bases spanning the gap. Germline loops: CDR1 SGHTA, CDR2 FQGNSA.

This chain links TRBV7-3 with TRBJ1-5, with D possibly being TRBD1 (5 bases). V shed 2 bases and J shed 7 bases, with 21 bases lying between them. Germline values: CDR1 SGHTA, CDR2 FQGTGA. The CDR3 has 17 residues. In DNA, the CDR3 is TGTGCCAGCAGCTTATTACCGGGGGGGGAGAGCAGCCAGCCCCAGCATTTT. This gives the protein CASSLLPGGESSQPQHF.

V and J are TRBV29-1 and TRBJ2-7; 9 positions agree with TRBD2. This CDR3 has 13 residues. CDR1 and CDR2 (germline): SQVTM, ANQGSEA. V shed 8 bases and J 3 bases; nucleotides not matched to a gene: 8. The CDR3 region has the DNA TGCAGCTCTAGCGGGATGGGGCTCTACGAGCAGTACTTC. This gives the protein CSSSGMGLYEQYF.

This clonotype was observed a single time. This chain uses TRBV19 with TRBJ1-6, with a possible D match to TRBD1 (6 bases). The CDR3 extends over 12 amino acids. The V gene lost 7 bases and the J gene lost 14 bases, with 15 bases spanning the gap. The germline CDR1 and CDR2 sequences are LNHDA and SQIVND (reference sequence). The CDR3 sequence: CASNLAGATLHF. CDR3 coding DNA: TGTGCCAGTAATCTGGCGGGGGCGACCCTCCACTTT. The complete variable domain, with remaining parts taken from reference TRBV19 and TRBJ1-6, reads DGGITQSPKYLFRKEGQNVTLSCEQNLNHDAMYWYRQDPGQGLRLIYYSQIVNDFQKGDIAEGYSVSREKKESFPLTVTSAQKNPTAFYLCASNLAGATLHFGNGTRLTVT.

V is TRBV29-1 and J is TRBJ2-2, with 7 bases fitting TRBD1. V lost 6 bases, J lost 4 bases, and 8 bases stayed unmatched. The CDR3 extends over 14 amino acids. In germline, CDR1 is SQVTM, CDR2 ANQGSEA. DNA for the CDR3: TGCAGCGTGCACAGGGGATTAGGCACCGGGGAGCTGTTTTTT. Translation gives CSVHRGLGTGELFF.

The rearrangement joins TRBV7-9 to TRBJ1-6; D possibly corresponds to TRBD1 (6 bases). The CDR3 is made up of 14 amino acids. The germline V gene encodes CDR1 SEHNR and CDR2 FQNEAQ (reference sequence). V was shortened by 4 bases and J by 8 bases, with 12 bases between the two germline ends. The CDR3 here is CASSSSGADSPLHF. Here the CDR3 DNA reads TGTGCCAGCAGCTCCTCGGGGGCGGATTCACCCCTCCACTTT.

This clonotype appeared a few times. The gene calls are TRBV28 and TRBJ2-7; tentatively, D is TRBD2 (5 bases). Germline V gives CDR1 MDHEN, CDR2 SYDVKM. Trimming took off 5 bases at V and 5 bases at J, with 19 bases between the two ends. The CDR3 loop spans 15 amino acids. The CDR3 bases are TGTGCCAGCAGTCCCAGACGGGATAGAGAGGACGAGCAGTACTTC. Its translation: CASSPRRDREDEQYF. The whole variable domain, filled in from reference TRBV28 and TRBJ2-7, reads DVKVTQSSRYLVKRTGEKVFLECVQDMDHENMFWYRQDPGLGLRLIYFSYDVKMKEKGDIPEGYSVSREKKERFSLILESASTNQTSMYLCASSPRRDREDEQYFGPGTRLTVT.

The V and J genes are TRBV10-3 and TRBJ1-6; D uncertain. The CDR3 is 13 amino acids. CDR1 is ENHRY and CDR2 is SYGVKD in the germline V gene. V was cut by 2 bases and J by 10 bases, with 9 bases left in between. The CDR3 region has the DNA TGTGCCATCAGTGAGGTGGTGTTGTCACCCCTCCACTTT. Protein sequence: CAISEVVLSPLHF.

The chain carries TRBV7-9 and TRBJ2-5, with TRBD1 matching over 9 bases. The V segment lost 5 bases and the J segment 1 base; nucleotides outside the gene matches: 8. CDR3 size: 16 residues. From germline, CDR1 is SEHNR and CDR2 FQNEAQ (reference sequence). The CDR3 DNA is TGTGCCAGCAGCCACCGGGACAGGGCCTCCCAAGAGACCCAGTACTTC. It translates to CASSHRDRASQETQYF.

Ten or more counts support this clonotype. V is TRBV5-1 and J is TRBJ2-2, with D unclear. Trimming cost V 4 bases and J 6 bases, with 16 bases left between them. The CDR3 totals 15 residues. Germline lookup yields CDR1 SGHRS and CDR2 YFSETQ. The CDR3 loop reads CASSQTVGPAGELFF. The CDR3 region has the DNA TGCGCCAGCAGCCAGACGGTGGGTCCGGCCGGGGAGCTGTTTTTT.

The V call is TRBV9, the J call TRBJ1-6, with 8 bases lining up with TRBD1. Per the germline V gene, CDR1 is SGDLS and CDR2 is YYNGEE. The CDR3 is 18 amino acids. With 4 bases clipped from V and 7 bases from J, the junction kept 16 bases outside the gene matches. CDR3 coding DNA: TGTGCCAGCAGCCCGAAAGCAGGGGGCCCATTATCGAATTCACCCCTCCACTTT. This sequence encodes CASSPKAGGPLSNSPLHF.